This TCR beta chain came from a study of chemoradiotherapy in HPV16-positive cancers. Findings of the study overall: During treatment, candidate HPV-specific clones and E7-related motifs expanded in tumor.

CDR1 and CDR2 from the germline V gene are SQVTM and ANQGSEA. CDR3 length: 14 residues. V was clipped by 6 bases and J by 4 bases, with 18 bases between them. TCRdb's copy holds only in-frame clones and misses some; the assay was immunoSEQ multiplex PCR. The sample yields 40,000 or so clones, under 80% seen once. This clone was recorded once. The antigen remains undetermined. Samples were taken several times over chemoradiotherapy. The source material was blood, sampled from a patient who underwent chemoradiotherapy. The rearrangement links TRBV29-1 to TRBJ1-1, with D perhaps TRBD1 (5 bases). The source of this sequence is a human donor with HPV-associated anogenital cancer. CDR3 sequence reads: CSVLRTPGVTEAFF. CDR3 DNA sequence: TGCAGCGTGCTCAGAACACCGGGGGTCACTGAAGCTTTCTTT.